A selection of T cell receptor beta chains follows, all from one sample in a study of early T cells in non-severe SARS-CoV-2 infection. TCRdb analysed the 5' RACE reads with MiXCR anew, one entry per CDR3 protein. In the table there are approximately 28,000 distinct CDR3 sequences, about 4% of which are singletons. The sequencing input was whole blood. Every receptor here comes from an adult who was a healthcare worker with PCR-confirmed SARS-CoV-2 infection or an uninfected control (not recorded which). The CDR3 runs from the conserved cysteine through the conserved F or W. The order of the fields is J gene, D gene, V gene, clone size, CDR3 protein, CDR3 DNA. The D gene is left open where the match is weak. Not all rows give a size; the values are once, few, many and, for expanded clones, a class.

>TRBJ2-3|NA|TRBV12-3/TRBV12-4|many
CASSLGESVTDTQYF
TGTGCCAGCAGTTTAGGCGAGTCGGTCACAGATACGCAGTATTTT
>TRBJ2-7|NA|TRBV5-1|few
CASSLEAQRSSYEQYF
TGCGCCAGCAGCTTGGAGGCACAGCGGAGCTCCTACGAGCAGTACTTC
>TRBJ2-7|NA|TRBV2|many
CASSGEYEQYF
TGTGCCAGCAGTGGAGAATACGAGCAGTACTTC
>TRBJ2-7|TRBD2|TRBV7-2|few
CASSLVSGRNYEQYF
TGTGCCAGCAGCTTAGTAAGCGGGAGAAACTACGAGCAGTACTTC
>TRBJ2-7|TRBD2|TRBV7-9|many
CASSLAGVTYEQYF
TGTGCCAGCAGCCTAGCGGGAGTCACCTACGAGCAGTACTTC
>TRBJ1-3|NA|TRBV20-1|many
CSASLWLTGNTIYF
TGCAGTGCTAGTTTATGGCTAACCGGAAACACCATATATTTT
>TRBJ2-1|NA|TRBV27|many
CASSFQRRSEQFF
TGTGCCAGCAGTTTCCAACGGAGGAGTGAGCAGTTCTTC
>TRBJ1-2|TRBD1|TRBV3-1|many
CASRRTGDYGYTF
TGTGCCAGCAGACGAACAGGGGACTATGGCTACACCTTC
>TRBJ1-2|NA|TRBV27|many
CASSLYWGTGGYTF
TGTGCCAGCAGTTTGTATTGGGGGACTGGTGGCTACACCTTC
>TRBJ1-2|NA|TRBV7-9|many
CASSLAEGGYTF
TGTGCCAGCAGCTTAGCAGAAGGAGGCTACACCTTC
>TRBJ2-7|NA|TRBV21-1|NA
CASIENGTGVPYEQYF
TGTGCCAGCATCGAAAACGGGACAGGCGTTCCTTACGAGCAGTACTTC
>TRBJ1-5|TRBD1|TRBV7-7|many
CASSLNVRQKFGTGASNQPQHF
TGTGCTAGCAGCTTAAACGTCCGTCAAAAATTTGGGACAGGGGCCAGCAATCAGCCCCAGCATTTT
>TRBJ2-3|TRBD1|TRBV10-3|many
CAIKESGTGTDTQYF
TGTGCCATCAAAGAGTCGGGGACAGGGACAGATACGCAGTATTTT
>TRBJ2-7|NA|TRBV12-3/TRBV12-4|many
CASSLGAAAYEQYF
TGTGCCAGCAGTTTAGGGGCTGCGGCCTACGAGCAGTACTTC
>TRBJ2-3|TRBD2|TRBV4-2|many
CASSQVYREGLWYF
TGTGCCAGCAGCCAAGTCTACCGGGAGGGCCTTTGGTATTTT
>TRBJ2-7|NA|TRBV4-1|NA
CASSHLGLGGRDYEQYF
TGCGCCAGCAGCCATCTTGGGCTCGGAGGCAGAGACTACGAGCAGTACTTC
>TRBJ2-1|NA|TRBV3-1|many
CASSPWGLPVGEQFF
TGTGCCAGCAGCCCCTGGGGACTCCCCGTCGGAGAGCAGTTCTTC
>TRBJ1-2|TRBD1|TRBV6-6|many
CASSYATGQRYGYTF
TGTGCCAGCAGTTACGCGACGGGACAGCGTTATGGCTACACCTTC
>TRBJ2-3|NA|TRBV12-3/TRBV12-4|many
CASSHRQAVTDTQYF
TGTGCCAGCAGTCATCGACAGGCCGTTACAGATACGCAGTATTTT
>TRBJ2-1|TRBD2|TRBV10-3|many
CAISTGTSEPYNEQFF
TGTGCCATCAGCACCGGGACTAGCGAACCTTACAATGAGCAGTTCTTC
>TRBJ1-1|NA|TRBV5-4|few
CASSLQGLEAFF
TGTGCCAGCAGCTTGCAGGGGCTTGAAGCTTTCTTT
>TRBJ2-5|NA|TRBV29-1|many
CSVEEGGTQYF
TGCAGCGTTGAAGAAGGGGGGACCCAGTACTTC
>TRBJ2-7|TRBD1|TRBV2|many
CASSTHRDRDSYEQYF
TGTGCCAGCAGCACCCACCGGGACAGAGACTCCTACGAGCAGTACTTC
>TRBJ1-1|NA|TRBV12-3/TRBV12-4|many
CASTRAQGNTEAFF
TGTGCCAGCACGAGGGCTCAGGGGAACACTGAAGCTTTCTTT
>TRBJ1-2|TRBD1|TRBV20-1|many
CSAREPKGQGARGYTF
TGCAGTGCTAGAGAGCCGAAGGGACAGGGGGCGCGAGGCTACACCTTC
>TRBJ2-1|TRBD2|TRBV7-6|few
CASSLIPRTSGSSNEQFF
TGTGCCAGCAGCTTAATTCCCCGCACTAGCGGTAGTTCCAATGAGCAGTTCTTC
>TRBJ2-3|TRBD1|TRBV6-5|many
CASSSQGARTDTQYF
TGTGCCAGCAGTTCCCAGGGGGCTCGCACAGATACGCAGTATTTT
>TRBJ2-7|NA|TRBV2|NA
CASKTGTFSYEQYF
TGTGCCAGCAAGACTGGGACTTTCTCCTACGAGCAGTACTTC
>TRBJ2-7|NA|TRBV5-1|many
CASRREAGSAYEQYF
TGCGCCAGCAGGAGAGAGGCCGGGAGCGCCTACGAGCAGTACTTC
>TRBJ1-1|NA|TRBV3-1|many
CASSPTLGGNTEAFF
TGTGCCAGCAGCCCAACTCTGGGAGGGAACACTGAAGCTTTCTTT
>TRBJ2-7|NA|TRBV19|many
CASSIRAGETYEQYF
TGTGCCAGTAGTATTCGGGCAGGGGAGACCTACGAGCAGTACTTC
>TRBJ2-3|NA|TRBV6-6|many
CASSPRQDDTQYF
TGTGCCAGCAGTCCCCGACAGGACGATACGCAGTATTTT
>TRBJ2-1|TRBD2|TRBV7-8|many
CASSPSGSSYNEQFF
TGTGCCAGCAGCCCTAGCGGGAGCTCCTACAATGAGCAGTTCTTC
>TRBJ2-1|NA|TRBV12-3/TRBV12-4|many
CASSLVISSYNEQFF
TGTGCCAGCAGTTTGGTTATAAGCTCCTACAATGAGCAGTTCTTC
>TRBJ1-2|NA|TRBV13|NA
CASTPTGHSYGYTF
TGTGCCAGCACCCCGACGGGGCATAGCTATGGCTACACCTTC
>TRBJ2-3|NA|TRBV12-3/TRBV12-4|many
CASSLKHLDTQYF
TGTGCCAGCAGTTTGAAGCACTTGGATACGCAGTATTTT
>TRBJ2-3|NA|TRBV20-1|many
CSARDNSLRSTDTQYF
TGCAGTGCTAGAGATAACTCCCTCCGTAGCACAGATACGCAGTATTTT
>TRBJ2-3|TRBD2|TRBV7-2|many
CASSLAGTSGSRTDTQYF
TGTGCCAGCAGCTTAGCGGGGACTAGCGGGAGTCGGACAGATACGCAGTATTTT
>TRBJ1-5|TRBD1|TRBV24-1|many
CATSESGGRSNQPQHF
TGTGCCACCAGTGAGTCAGGGGGCAGGAGCAATCAGCCCCAGCATTTT
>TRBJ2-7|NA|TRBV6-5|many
CASSPTGQFPYEQYF
TGTGCCAGCAGTCCCACGGGACAATTCCCCTACGAGCAGTACTTC
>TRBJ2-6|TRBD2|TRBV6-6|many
CASRTTGRGLSGANVLTF
TGTGCCAGCAGGACGACTGGGAGGGGACTCTCTGGGGCCAACGTCCTGACTTTC
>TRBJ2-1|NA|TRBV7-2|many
CASSLETSHPVQFF
TGTGCCAGCAGCTTAGAAACTAGCCACCCCGTGCAGTTCTTC
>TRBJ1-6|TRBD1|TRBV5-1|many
CASSRTTNPDRGSSPLHF
TGCGCCAGCAGCCGGACCACCAACCCCGACAGGGGGTCTTCACCCCTCCACTTT
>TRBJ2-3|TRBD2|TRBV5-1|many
CASSSGVDTQYF
TGCGCCAGCTCTAGCGGGGTTGATACGCAGTATTTT
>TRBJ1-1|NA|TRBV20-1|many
CSARTTMNTEAFF
TGCAGTGCTAGGACCACAATGAACACTGAAGCTTTCTTT
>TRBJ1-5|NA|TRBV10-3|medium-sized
CAISVQGVGSNQPQHF
TGTGCCATCAGTGTACAGGGAGTGGGTAGCAATCAGCCCCAGCATTTT
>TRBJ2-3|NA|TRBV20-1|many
CSASGSYTDTQYF
TGCAGTGCTTCCGGCTCCTACACAGATACGCAGTATTTT
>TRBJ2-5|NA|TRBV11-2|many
CASSLTQSFETQYF
TGTGCCAGCAGCTTAACCCAGAGTTTTGAGACCCAGTACTTC
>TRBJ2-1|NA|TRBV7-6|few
CASSSGTSRVEQFF
TGTGCCAGCAGCTCCGGGACGAGCCGTGTTGAGCAGTTCTTC
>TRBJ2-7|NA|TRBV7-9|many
CASSLDTKQYF
TGTGCCAGCAGCTTGGACACTAAGCAGTACTTC
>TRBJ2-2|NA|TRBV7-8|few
CASSLGKYTGELFF
TGTGCCAGCAGCTTAGGCAAATACACCGGGGAGCTGTTTTTT